The TCR beta chain under discussion was sequenced for a study of T cell changes during pregnancy in multiple sclerosis. Here immunoSEQ multiplex PCR was the method, and the copy in TCRdb shows in-frame clones only, minus some. The table records tens of thousands of clones, about nine tenths of them present only once. This clone was detected only once. The ends were cut back, 0 bases at V and 3 bases at J, with 7 bases in the middle. The CDR3 spans 14 residues. Germline CDR1 and CDR2: SGHRS and YFSETQ. The TCR sequence derives from a female donor in good health, enrolled as a control in a pregnancy study. This sample comprised peripheral blood, obtained in the first trimester of pregnancy. The chain links TRBV5-1 to TRBJ2-1, with a possible D match to TRBD2 (6 bases). The CDR3 protein is CASSLAGDYNEQFF. The CDR3 DNA reads TGCGCCAGCAGCTTGGCGGGGGACTACAATGAGCAGTTCTTC. The full variable domain, rest sourced from reference TRBV5-1 and TRBJ2-1, is KAGVTQTPRYLIKTRGQQVTLSCSPISGHRSVSWYQQTPGQGLQFLFEYFSETQRNKGNFPGRFSGRQFSNSRSEMNVSTLELGDSALYLCASSLAGDYNEQFFGPGTRLTVL.